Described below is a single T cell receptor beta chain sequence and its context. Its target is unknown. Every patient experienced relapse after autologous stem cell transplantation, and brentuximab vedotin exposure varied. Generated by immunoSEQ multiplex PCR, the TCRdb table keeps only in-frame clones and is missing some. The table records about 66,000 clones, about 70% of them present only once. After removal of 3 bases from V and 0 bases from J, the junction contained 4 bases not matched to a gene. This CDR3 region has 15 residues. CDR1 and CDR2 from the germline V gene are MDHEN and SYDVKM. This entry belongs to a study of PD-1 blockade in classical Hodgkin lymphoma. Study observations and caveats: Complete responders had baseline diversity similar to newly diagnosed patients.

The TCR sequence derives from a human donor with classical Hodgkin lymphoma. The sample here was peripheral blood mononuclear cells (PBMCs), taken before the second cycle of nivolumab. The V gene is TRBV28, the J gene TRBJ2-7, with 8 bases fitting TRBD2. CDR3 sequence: CASSFPGRASYEQYF. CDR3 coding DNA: TGTGCCAGCAGTTTCCCCGGGAGGGCCTCCTACGAGCAGTACTTC.